This TCR beta chain was obtained from a study of blood T cell repertoires in COVID-19. Measured with immunoSEQ multiplex PCR; TCRdb has only the in-frame clones, and not every one. The table shows tens of thousands of clones, with around 86% occurring only once. Trimming took 5 bases from V and 4 from J, leaving 16 bases between them. The CDR3 has 15 residues. The germline V gene encodes CDR1 SGHTA and CDR2 FQGTGA. The material sequenced was peripheral blood. This chain connects TRBV7-3 to TRBJ2-3; possibly TRBD1 for D (6 bases). This TCR came from an elderly woman with COVID-19, enrolled during active disease. Written as DNA, the CDR3 is TGTGCCAGCAGCGCCAGGGGAGTAAGTTCAGATACGCAGTATTTT. Protein product: CASSARGVSSDTQYF.